This T cell receptor beta chain appears in the sequencing data of a study of T cells after posttransplantation cyclophosphamide. This clone was found many times. Its target is not known. A marrow graft followed busulfan-fludarabine conditioning, with cyclophosphamide on days +3 and +4. The length of the CDR3 is 18 residues. Method: immunoSEQ multiplex PCR; TCRdb's copy keeps in-frame clones and lacks some. Singletons are absent from the sample, which has 7,000 or so clones. Study-level findings and limits: Later blood repertoires were often dominated by clones from the donor CD8+ memory compartment. Tissue-infiltrating T cells from skin or gut overlapped little with blood T cells. TRB clonality was highly associated with recipient CMV seropositivity and reactivation.

The V call is TRBV21-1, the J call TRBJ2-7; TRBD1 is the table's D call, not checked against the DNA. TRBV21-1 is labeled a pseudogene. The sample was PBMCs, taken after allogeneic stem cell transplant with posttransplant cyclophosphamide. The clonotype was recovered from a female patient aged 50-65 years who received an allogeneic stem cell transplant from an unrelated donor, was CMV-positive, and had acute GVHD only. Some T cells may trace back to the graft donor. As DNA, the CDR3 is TGTGCCAGCAGCAAAGGAAAAGGAGGAGGGGGCAGCTCCTACGAGCAGTACTTC. It is translated as CASSKGKGGGGSSYEQYF.